Presented here are 10 T cell receptor beta chains from one specimen sequenced in a study of blood T cell repertoires in COVID-19. Some clones are missing from TCRdb's copy, which holds only in-frame ones; the method was immunoSEQ multiplex PCR. The table has over 400,000 clones, approximately 85% seen once. Sequencing was carried out using peripheral blood. These receptors all stem from a human donor in a cohort sampled during active COVID-19.

The chain uses TRBV4-1 and TRBJ2-7, with D possibly being TRBD2 (6 bases). Trimming took off 0 bases at V and 4 bases at J, with 13 bases between the two ends. The CDR3 has 15 residues. Germline CDR1 MGHRA, CDR2 YSYEKL. Here the CDR3 reads CASSQDRAGSYEQYF. The CDR3 coding sequence is TGCGCCAGCAGCCAAGATAGGGCGGGGTCATACGAGCAGTACTTC.

V and J are TRBV7-2 and TRBJ1-2, with 7 nucleotides matching TRBD1. The CDR3 runs to 14 residues. Germline V lookup: CDR1 SGHTA, CDR2 FQGNSA. The V gene end was trimmed by 5 bases and the J gene end by 2 bases; junction bases not matched to a gene: 5. CDR3 amino acids: CASSVDRANYGYTF. The DNA of the CDR3 is TGTGCCAGCAGCGTCGACAGGGCGAACTATGGCTACACCTTC.

For this clone: A junction end diverges from the germline sequence, so it may reflect a read error. The J gene is TRBJ2-7, the V gene TRBV7-7; 7 bases match TRBD2. CDR3 length equals 20 residues. Germline CDR1 SSHAT, CDR2 FNYEAQ (reference sequence). For the CDR3, the DNA is TGTGCTAGCAGCTTAGCGCCCCAAGACCACCGGGACTATATCCCCTACGAGCAGTACTTC. Protein: CASSLAPQDHRDYIPYEQYF.

Details on this clone: Other DNA sequences in this sample translate to the same CDR3. The chain carries TRBV19 and TRBJ1-4; D possibly corresponds to TRBD1 (6 bases). The V gene's germline CDR1 is LNHDA and CDR2 SQIVND (reference sequence). The CDR3 covers 15 residues. The germline V and J ends were trimmed by 4 bases and 1 base, with 10 bases remaining between them. The CDR3 nucleotides read TGTGCCAGTAGTACGCTACAGGGAACTAATGAAAAACTGTTTTTT. This encodes CASSTLQGTNEKLFF.

The chain couples TRBV19 to TRBJ2-7; no firm D call. The V gene's germline CDR1 is LNHDA and CDR2 SQIVND (reference sequence). The V gene lost 5 bases and the J gene lost 0 bases, with 17 bases spanning the gap. CDR3 length: 16 residues. CDR3 nucleotides: TGTGCCAGTAGTTCTTCAGGAACCTTTAGCTCCTACGAGCAGTACTTC. This codes for CASSSSGTFSSYEQYF.

The CDR3 DNA reads TGTGCCAGTAGCTCCCAAGGGGGCCACCAGCCCCAGCATTTT. It yields the protein CASSSQGGHQPQHF. The V gene is TRBV19, the J gene TRBJ1-5; 7 nucleotides line up with TRBD1. V lost 6 bases, J lost 7 bases, and 9 bases stayed unmatched. Per germline, CDR1 LNHDA and CDR2 SQIVND (reference sequence). The CDR3 has 14 amino acids.

The chain links TRBV29-1 to TRBJ2-7, with 7 bases fitting TRBD2. Germline assignment: CDR1 SQVTM and CDR2 ANQGSEA. CDR3 length equals 12 residues. The trim removed 4 bases at V and 7 bases at J, leaving 7 bases unmatched. CDR3 amino acids: CSVVGGEGEQYF. The CDR3 region has the DNA TGCAGCGTTGTTGGGGGGGAAGGAGAGCAGTACTTC.

The chain carries TRBV29-1 and TRBJ2-1, with 10 positions matching TRBD2. The CDR3 consists of 15 residues. J lost 7 bases, V lost 4 bases, and 10 bases had no gene match. The germline V gene has CDR1 SQVTM and CDR2 ANQGSEA. The CDR3 sequence: CSVVGTSGMRNEQFF. CDR3 sequence (DNA): TGCAGCGTTGTAGGCACTAGCGGGATGCGGAATGAGCAGTTCTTC.

V gene TRBV23-1 combines with J gene TRBJ1-5, with D tentatively TRBD1 (5 bases). TRBV23-1 is placed among ORFs of uncertain function. The CDR3 loop spans 16 amino acids. The ends were cut back, 3 bases at V and 0 bases at J, with 12 bases in the middle. Written as DNA, the CDR3 is TGCGCCAGCAGTCACCCCGACAGATATAGCAATCAGCCCCAGCATTTT. Amino acids: CASSHPDRYSNQPQHF.

This clone was counted only a few times. The rearrangement joins TRBV7-2 to TRBJ2-2; maybe TRBD1 (6 bases). Germline V CDR1 and CDR2: SGHTA, FQGNSA. Trimming stripped 5 bases from V and 0 bases from J, with 10 bases between. The CDR3 is made up of 15 amino acids. The CDR3: CASSPRTANTGELFF. The CDR3 DNA reads TGTGCCAGCAGCCCGAGGACAGCGAACACCGGGGAGCTGTTTTTT.